This TCR beta chain emerged from a study of response to subunit inactivated influenza vaccine (dated by TCRdb to 2017 to 2018). Background for the entire study: Deep quantitative T cell receptor repertoire profiling was used in the study to track responses to a trivalent subunit inactivated influenza vaccine.

Library prep was done by RT-PCR. The instrument was an Illumina HiSeq 2500. TCRdb took the public reads, trimmed them with fastp at Q25, ran MiXCR for clone calling and kept in-frame beta chains. Every distinct CDR3 protein forms one entry, paired with its most common genes and DNA. In this sample the table shows some 550,000 distinct CDR3 sequences, approximately 22% of which occur a single time. Of the sample, approximately 2.9% is held by the ten largest clones. This clonotype was detected a few times. It has no known antigen specificity. Per-nucleotide qualities are absent, and no much larger clonotype sits a single base away. Broader findings and caveats from the paper: According to the authors, only a limited number of new T cells may be recruited by each seasonal influenza vaccination.

CDR1 and CDR2 are drawn from the germline V gene: MNHNS, SASEGT. The CDR3 measures 14 amino acids from cysteine to phenylalanine. The DNA shown is the 42-base CDR3, in frame from base 1. V and J are truncated by 6 bases and 2 bases respectively, leaving an intervening sequence of 14 bases. In addition, the sample was reused for a study of T cells expressing NK-cell markers. The second investigation adds: TCR beta cDNA libraries were prepared using 5'RACE template switching, which introduced a universal primer site and unique molecular identifiers. In sorted CD3+CD56+NKG2C+, CD3+CD56+NKG2C- and CD3+CD56-NKG2C+ T-cell subsets from about 8 donors, TCR beta-chain repertoires were profiled. Among the eight sequenced donors, seven were HCMV-seropositive and one was HCMV-seronegative. In several experiments an anti-gammadeltaTCR antibody was added to restrict sorting to alphabetaTCR-expressing T cells. For six donors, the dominant CD3+CD56+NKG2C+ clonotypes were among the top 10 CD8+ clonotypes and accounted for roughly 1.0-7.5% of CD8+ T cells. Those dominant clonotypes were again the most abundant among CD3+CD56-NKG2C+ cells in a handful of donors, at about 25-60.1%. It remained unclear whether the expanded NKG2C-expressing T cell clones were specific for HCMV antigens. The study sequenced eight donors, all healthy volunteers chosen at random: three men and five women. A commercial ELISA kit detecting HCMV-specific IgG in serum was used to determine HCMV serostatus. Peripheral blood mononuclear cells were isolated from blood by Ficoll density gradient centrifugation. CD4+ and CD8+ T cells were isolated from PBMC by magnetic immunoseparation with Miltenyi isolation kits. cDNA synthesis was primed from the TCR beta constant segment and was followed by two successive PCR amplification steps. Libraries were sequenced as 2 x 150 bp reads on Illumina HiSeq 2000/2500, MiSeq or NextSeq. Reads were demultiplexed and grouped by UMI with MIGEC, and clonotypes were assembled and quantified with MiTCR. To exclude erroneous sequences, any TCR cDNA sequence not supported by at least two reads was discarded. Downstream repertoire analysis used the tcR package, and clonotypes were matched across fractions by CDR3 nucleotide sequence plus V segment. Antigen specificity was annotated against VDJdb with VDJmatch, allowing one amino acid substitution in CDR3.

The rearrangement combines TRBV6-1 with TRBJ2-7; the D element might be TRBD1 or TRBD2, as each aligns at 5 bases. The receptor's source is a man aged 50 or older who received an inactivated influenza vaccine. Donor details come from another sample of the same person, matched by shared clones. The specimen comprised CD4+ T cells sorted from PBMCs, sampled 12 days after vaccination. At the DNA level, the sequence is TGTGCCAGCAGCCAATGGGACGGAACCTACGAGCAGTACTTC. It encodes CASSQWDGTYEQYF.